This T cell receptor (beta chain) was identified during a study of blood T cell repertoires in COVID-19. Study information: The United States, Italy and Spain supplied acute and convalescent COVID-19 samples.

Clones were sequenced by immunoSEQ multiplex PCR, and TCRdb holds only the in-frame ones, with some missing. The sample shows about 260,000 clones, 87% of them seen only once. J lost 2 bases, V lost 7 bases, and 6 bases had no gene match. The germline gives CDR1 ENHRY, CDR2 SYGVKD. CDR3 length: 14 residues. This TCR was recovered from a middle-aged woman who had recovered from COVID-19. Sequencing was carried out using peripheral blood. The chain is built from TRBV10-3 and TRBJ2-3, with 7 nucleotides matching TRBD1. The CDR3 sequence is CAITGQEFTDTQYF. Written as DNA, the CDR3 is TGTGCCATCACCGGACAGGAATTCACAGATACGCAGTATTTT.